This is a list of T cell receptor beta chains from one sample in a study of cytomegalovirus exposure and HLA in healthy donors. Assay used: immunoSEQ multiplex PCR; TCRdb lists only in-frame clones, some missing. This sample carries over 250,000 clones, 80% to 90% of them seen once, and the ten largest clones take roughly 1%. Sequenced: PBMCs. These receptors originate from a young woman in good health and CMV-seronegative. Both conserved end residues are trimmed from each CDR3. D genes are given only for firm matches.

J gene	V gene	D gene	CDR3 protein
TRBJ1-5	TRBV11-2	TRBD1	ASSSYGTGVGSNQPQH
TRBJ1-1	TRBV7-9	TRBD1	ATQGDRVKGTEAF
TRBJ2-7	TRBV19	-	ASSSGLRISYEQY
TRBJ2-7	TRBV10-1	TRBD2	ASSPGLAGNEQY
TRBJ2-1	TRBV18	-	ASSPRDSAYNEQF
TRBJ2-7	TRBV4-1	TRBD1	ASSPPGQGAREQY
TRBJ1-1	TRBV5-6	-	ASSLIVSTEAF
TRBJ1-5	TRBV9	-	ASSVGVDQGQPQH
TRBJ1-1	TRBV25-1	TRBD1	ASSPQGAQIAAF
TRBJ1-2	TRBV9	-	ASSPTH
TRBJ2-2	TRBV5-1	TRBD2	ASSLEGLALTGELF
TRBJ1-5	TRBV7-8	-	ASSSRRVWGQNQPQH
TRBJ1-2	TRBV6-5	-	ASSYSPEGTAGGYT